These T cell receptor beta chains were read from a single sample in a study of blood T cell repertoires in COVID-19. Method: immunoSEQ multiplex PCR; TCRdb's copy keeps in-frame clones and lacks some. The table has roughly 520,000 clones, roughly 90% seen once; the top ten hold 1.5% to 2%. The sample consisted of PBMCs or T cells enriched from blood (not recorded which). Receptors were obtained from a woman between 35 and 50 years old who had recovered from COVID-19. Each CDR3 is given with its conserved first and last residue. D genes are given only for firm matches. Clone size appears in some rows only: once, few, many, or a class for an expanded clone.

>TRBJ1-2|NA|TRBV5-6|NA
CASSWGTRTVFYGYTF
TGTGCCAGCAGCTGGGGGACACGCACCGTCTTCTATGGCTACACCTTC
>TRBJ2-7|NA|TRBV24-1|NA
CATSDLSGEQYF
TGTGCCACCAGTGATTTGTCCGGCGAGCAGTACTTC
>TRBJ2-2|NA|TRBV10-3|NA
CAISRTDGELFF
TGTGCCATCAGCCGGACAGACGGGGAGCTGTTTTTT
>TRBJ1-2|NA|TRBV7-9|NA
CASSPGYGYTF
TGTGCCAGCAGCCCCGGGTATGGCTACACCTTC
>TRBJ1-5|NA|TRBV19|NA
CASSPRAEQPQHF
TGTGCCAGTAGCCCCAGGGCAGAGCAGCCCCAGCATTTT
>TRBJ1-2|TRBD1|TRBV6-2/TRBV6-3|NA
CASSSRQGPNYGYTF
TGTGCCAGCAGTTCACGACAGGGACCCAACTATGGCTACACCTTC
>TRBJ1-5|NA|TRBV2|NA
CASRGDYSNQPQHF
TGTGCCAGCAGGGGAGACTATAGCAATCAGCCCCAGCATTTT
>TRBJ1-2|NA|TRBV29-1|NA
CSVEVSTENYGYTF
TGCAGCGTTGAAGTCTCCACAGAGAACTATGGCTACACCTTC
>TRBJ1-5|NA|TRBV27|once
CASSLRGDQPQHF
TGTGCCAGCAGTTTAAGGGGTGATCAGCCCCAGCATTTT
>TRBJ2-7|NA|TRBV5-8|NA
CASSRRGTKSYEQYF
TGTGCCAGCAGCCGGCGAGGGACAAAATCCTACGAGCAGTACTTC
>TRBJ2-1|NA|TRBV29-1|NA
CSADFSYEQFF
TGCAGCGCGGACTTCTCCTATGAGCAGTTCTTC
>TRBJ1-1|NA|TRBV19|NA
CASSSNPPGFRTEAFF
TGTGCCAGTAGTAGTAATCCTCCGGGTTTCAGAACTGAAGCTTTCTTT
>TRBJ2-2|TRBD1|TRBV5-6|NA
CASSFLNRDRDAGELFF
TGTGCCAGCAGCTTTTTGAATAGGGACAGGGATGCCGGGGAGCTGTTTTTT
>TRBJ1-2|NA|TRBV12-3/TRBV12-4|NA
CASSIRVRYGYTF
TGTGCCAGCAGTATCCGGGTCCGTTATGGCTACACCTTC
>TRBJ2-7|NA|TRBV18|NA
CASSSQGLGGEQYF
TGTGCCAGCTCTTCTCAGGGGCTGGGCGGCGAGCAGTACTTC
>TRBJ1-5|NA|TRBV7-8|once
CASSLRGWGEINQPQHF
TGTGCCAGCAGCTTGAGAGGTTGGGGCGAGATCAATCAGCCCCAGCATTTT
>TRBJ2-1|TRBD2|TRBV10-2|NA
CASSGLAGSNEQFF
TGCGCCAGCAGTGGACTAGCGGGTAGCAATGAGCAGTTCTTC
>TRBJ1-6|NA|TRBV7-9|NA
CASSSDYSPLHF
TGTGCCAGCAGCTCGGACTATTCACCCCTCCACTTT
>TRBJ2-7|TRBD2|TRBV27|NA
CASSPMLAGVYEQYF
TGTGCCAGCAGTCCCATGCTAGCGGGAGTCTACGAGCAGTACTTC
>TRBJ2-3|NA|TRBV11-2|NA
CASSLDRDTQYF
TGTGCCAGCAGCTTAGATAGAGATACGCAGTATTTT
>TRBJ2-1|NA|TRBV7-2|NA
CASSLGGGYYNEQFF
TGTGCCAGCAGCTTAGGCGGAGGGTACTACAATGAGCAGTTCTTC
>TRBJ1-6|TRBD1|TRBV10-3|NA
CAISESGTGDSPLHF
TGTGCCATCAGTGAGTCAGGGACAGGGGATTCACCCCTCCACTTT
>TRBJ1-2|TRBD1|TRBV5-1|NA
CASSLTTGEGYGYTF
TGCGCCAGCAGCTTAACGACAGGGGAAGGATATGGCTACACCTTC
>TRBJ1-2|NA|TRBV7-9|NA
CASSAPGIKSGYTF
TGTGCCAGCAGCGCTCCCGGGATAAAATCCGGCTACACCTTC
>TRBJ1-2|TRBD1|TRBV9|NA
CASSVSGGYGYTF
TGTGCCAGCAGCGTATCAGGGGGCTATGGCTACACCTTC
>TRBJ2-7|TRBD1|TRBV7-8|NA
CASSMTTGTKGEQYF
TGTGCCAGCAGCATGACGACAGGGACGAAAGGCGAGCAGTACTTC
>TRBJ2-7|TRBD1|TRBV29-1|once
CSVGGRRSGGYEQYF
TGCAGCGTTGGCGGCAGGCGGTCAGGGGGCTACGAGCAGTACTTC
>TRBJ1-1|NA|TRBV21-1|NA
CARANRVMNTEAFF
TGTGCCAGGGCGAACAGGGTAATGAACACTGAAGCTTTCTTT
>TRBJ1-5|NA|TRBV7-2|NA
CASSLGPGRQPQHF
TGTGCCAGCAGCTTAGGGCCGGGGAGACAGCCCCAGCATTTT
>TRBJ1-2|TRBD1|TRBV30|NA
CAWRGQGNYGYTF
TGTGCCTGGAGGGGACAGGGGAACTATGGCTACACCTTC
>TRBJ2-2|NA|TRBV11-3|once
CASSLDSGELFF
TGTGCCAGCAGCTTAGACAGCGGGGAGCTGTTTTTT
>TRBJ2-2|NA|TRBV5-1|NA
CASKGPLNTGELFF
TGCGCCAGCAAGGGGCCACTGAACACCGGGGAGCTGTTTTTT
>TRBJ1-4|TRBD1|TRBV27|NA
CASSILQGRSEKLFF
TGTGCCAGCAGTATCCTACAGGGGAGGAGTGAAAAACTGTTTTTT
>TRBJ1-2|NA|TRBV29-1|NA
CSVDSGYTF
TGCAGCGTTGACTCTGGCTACACCTTC
>TRBJ1-5|TRBD1|TRBV29-1|NA
CSVRDSLNQPQHF
TGCAGCGTTAGGGACAGCCTCAATCAGCCCCAGCATTTT
>TRBJ2-6|NA|TRBV4-3|NA
CASSQDIRQLSGANVLTF
TGCGCCAGCAGCCAAGATATTCGACAGCTCTCTGGGGCCAACGTCCTGACTTTC
>TRBJ2-7|TRBD2|TRBV11-2|NA
CASSRTVQGLAFSYEQYF
TGTGCCAGCAGCCGAACTGTCCAGGGACTAGCGTTCTCCTACGAGCAGTACTTC
>TRBJ2-5|TRBD2|TRBV10-1|NA
CASSESASGRETQYF
TGCGCCAGCAGTGAGTCAGCTAGCGGGAGAGAGACCCAGTACTTC
>TRBJ1-1|TRBD1|TRBV10-3|NA
CATAGQVNTEAFF
TGTGCCACCGCGGGACAGGTGAACACTGAAGCTTTCTTT
>TRBJ2-3|NA|TRBV5-1|few
CASSVWGQSGLGADTQYF
TGCGCCAGCAGCGTGTGGGGGCAGAGCGGACTGGGAGCAGATACGCAGTATTTT
>TRBJ2-7|NA|TRBV7-9|NA
CASSYGGYEQYF
TGTGCCAGCAGCTATGGCGGGTACGAGCAGTACTTC
>TRBJ2-5|TRBD2|TRBV30|NA
CAWGTSGSQETQYF
TGTGCCTGGGGGACTAGCGGGAGTCAAGAGACCCAGTACTTC
>TRBJ2-1|NA|TRBV3-1/TRBV3-2|NA
CASSLREFSYNEQFF
TGTGCCAGCAGCCTTCGAGAATTCTCCTACAATGAGCAGTTCTTC
>TRBJ2-5|NA|TRBV4-1|NA
CASSHSVGGETQYF
TGCGCCAGCAGCCATTCGGTGGGGGGTGAGACCCAGTACTTC
>TRBJ1-6|NA|TRBV11-2|NA
CASSLDRGSPLHF
TGTGCCAGCAGCTTAGATCGGGGATCACCCCTCCACTTT
>TRBJ1-6|NA|TRBV19|NA
CASSSGPNSPLHF
TGTGCCAGTAGTTCAGGGCCGAATTCACCCCTCCACTTT
>TRBJ2-5|NA|TRBV7-9|NA
CASSFLQETQYF
TGTGCCAGCAGCTTTCTACAAGAGACCCAGTACTTC
>TRBJ2-2|NA|TRBV4-3|NA
CASSQAGLLTGELFF
TGCGCCAGCAGCCAGGCGGGACTCCTCACCGGGGAGCTGTTTTTT
>TRBJ1-5|TRBD1|TRBV6-5|NA
CASSYSGGQGNQPQHF
TGTGCCAGCAGTTACTCTGGGGGACAGGGCAATCAGCCCCAGCATTTT
>TRBJ2-1|TRBD2|TRBV27|NA
CASIPPATSGIYNEQFF
TGTGCCAGCATCCCCCCCGCGACTAGCGGGATTTACAATGAGCAGTTCTTC
>TRBJ1-6|TRBD1|TRBV7-9|NA
CASSGQGDISPLHF
TGTGCCAGCAGCGGACAGGGGGATATTTCACCCCTCCACTTT
>TRBJ1-2|NA|TRBV13|NA
CASSTRVGYGYTF
TGTGCCAGCAGCACCCGGGTGGGCTATGGCTACACCTTC
>TRBJ2-2|TRBD2|TRBV7-9|NA
CASIPARGRGTGELFF
TGTGCCAGCATCCCGGCTCGCGGGAGAGGCACCGGGGAGCTGTTTTTT
>TRBJ2-1|TRBD2|TRBV28|NA
CASSPPTSGRTYNEQFF
TGTGCCAGCAGTCCACCGACTAGCGGGAGGACGTACAATGAGCAGTTCTTC
>TRBJ2-1|TRBD2|TRBV7-2|NA
CASSLGTQGAGVIYNEQFF
TGTGCCAGCAGCTTAGGGACACAGGGAGCGGGAGTTATCTACAATGAGCAGTTCTTC
>TRBJ2-7|NA|TRBV29-1|NA
CSVGVTTLSYEQYF
TGCAGCGTTGGGGTGACTACTCTCTCCTACGAGCAGTACTTC
>TRBJ1-1|TRBD1|TRBV27|NA
CASSLYRGTEAFF
TGTGCCAGCAGTTTATACAGGGGTACTGAAGCTTTCTTT